The 22 T cell receptor beta chains below were found in one sample sequenced in a study of shared clonotypes between healthy human individuals. The data were produced by immunoSEQ multiplex PCR, yet TCRdb's version contains in-frame clones alone and is incomplete. The table lists some 2.1 million clones, about 95% of them singletons. Sequenced sample: naive CD4+ T cells sorted from blood. Subset here: CD45RA+ positively selected. Every receptor here comes from a man aged 18-30 years in good health.

This clone was seen a single time. The CDR3: CASSGTTGGNEQYF. DNA of the CDR3: TGTGCCAGCAGTGGGACGACAGGGGGAAACGAGCAGTACTTC. The chain joins TRBV25-1 to TRBJ2-7; TRBD1 agrees at 9 bases. The germline CDR1 and CDR2 sequences are MGHDK and SYGVNS. With V trimmed by 4 bases and J by 5 bases, 6 bases remained unmatched. The CDR3 is 14 residues long.

The rearrangement links TRBV9 to TRBJ1-1; D unresolved. CDR1 is SGDLS and CDR2 is YYNGEE in the germline V gene. The CDR3 has 11 residues. Trimming cost V 4 bases and J 7 bases, with 8 bases left between them. CDR3 amino acids: CASSPQSEAFF. The CDR3 DNA reads TGTGCCAGCAGCCCCCAGAGTGAAGCTTTCTTT.

The V gene is TRBV18, the J gene TRBJ2-7; possibly TRBD1 for D (6 bases). Germline CDR1 KGHSH, CDR2 LQKENI. The CDR3 consists of 14 residues. V was clipped by 0 bases and J by 3 bases, with 9 bases between them. CDR3 nucleotide sequence: TGTGCCAGCTCACCACCGGGGACACACTACGAGCAGTACTTC. Translated: CASSPPGTHYEQYF.

CDR3 DNA sequence: TGTGCCAGCAGCCCTGGGACAGGGTTTGTCGGGACCGGGGAGCTGTTTTTT. The encoded protein is CASSPGTGFVGTGELFF. This chain joins TRBV5-6 and TRBJ2-2; TRBD1 matches 9 bases. V shed 4 bases and J 5 bases; nucleotides not matched to a gene: 12. The length of the CDR3 is 17 residues. The germline gives CDR1 SGHDT, CDR2 YYEEEE. Together with reference TRBV5-6 and TRBJ2-2, the CDR3 gives the full variable domain: DAGVTQSPTHLIKTRGQQVTLRCSPKSGHDTVSWYQQALGQGPQFIFQYYEEEERQRGNFPDRFSGHQFPNYSSELNVNALLLGDSALYLCASSPGTGFVGTGELFFGEGSRLTVL.

This sequence joins TRBV28 and TRBJ2-7; D not resolved. V was trimmed by 4 bases and J by 7 bases, leaving 14 bases between them. CDR1 and CDR2 (germline): MDHEN, SYDVKM. The CDR3 has 13 residues. CDR3 sequence reads: CASSSWPEPEQYF. CDR3 bases: TGTGCCAGCAGTTCATGGCCGGAACCGGAGCAGTACTTC. The whole variable domain, filled in from reference TRBV28 and TRBJ2-7, reads DVKVTQSSRYLVKRTGEKVFLECVQDMDHENMFWYRQDPGLGLRLIYFSYDVKMKEKGDIPEGYSVSREKKERFSLILESASTNQTSMYLCASSSWPEPEQYFGPGTRLTVT.

The rearrangement uses TRBV7-9 and TRBJ2-7; 8 nucleotides align to TRBD2. This CDR3 comprises 19 residues. Germline CDR1 and CDR2: SEHNR and FQNEAQ (reference sequence). J lost 2 bases, V lost 2 bases, and 17 bases had no gene match. The CDR3, as DNA: TGTGCCAGCAGCTTATTTGGTGGCAAGGCTAGCGGGTTCCCCTACGAGCAGTACTTC. Residues: CASSLFGGKASGFPYEQYF.

The chain carries TRBV19 and TRBJ1-5; D is undetermined. Germline loops: CDR1 LNHDA, CDR2 SQIVND (reference sequence). The CDR3 has 13 amino acids. Trimming pared 3 bases from V and 4 bases from J, leaving 7 bases between. The CDR3 region has the DNA TGTGCCAGTAGTATCCTTCCGAATCAGCCCCAGCATTTT. This encodes CASSILPNQPQHF.

The gene calls are TRBV6-1 and TRBJ2-1; unclear D gene. The CDR3 contains 13 residues. Trimming took off 1 base at V and 4 bases at J, with 5 bases between the two ends. Per germline, CDR1 MNHNS and CDR2 SASEGT. The CDR3 nucleotides are TGTGCCAGCAGTGAAGTCGGGTACAATGAGCAGTTCTTC. Translated: CASSEVGYNEQFF.

In regard to this clone: Other DNA variants within this sample encode the same CDR3. The chain carries TRBV6-1 and TRBJ2-3; 9 bases agree with TRBD2. This CDR3 is built from 16 residues. After removal of 2 bases from V and 3 bases from J, the junction contained 6 bases not matched to a gene. Germline assignment: CDR1 MNHNS and CDR2 SASEGT. Here the CDR3 reads CASSELAGGPTDTQYF. For the CDR3, the DNA is TGTGCCAGCAGTGAACTGGCGGGGGGGCCAACAGATACGCAGTATTTT.

This clone was recorded once. The rearrangement joins TRBV5-4 to TRBJ1-4; no reliable D call. V dropped 2 bases and J dropped 3 bases, with 11 bases sitting between them. CDR1 is SGHNT, CDR2 YYREEE, per germline (reference sequence). CDR3 length: 15 amino acids. The DNA of the CDR3 is TGTGCCAGCAGCTTCACGGGTGCGGCTAATGAAAAACTGTTTTTT. Amino acids: CASSFTGAANEKLFF.

This chain connects TRBV5-1 to TRBJ2-5; 10 bases line up with TRBD2. Looked up from germline, CDR1 is SGHRS and CDR2 is YFSETQ. Losses at the gene ends were 5 bases for V and 4 bases for J; bases not matched to a gene: 11. The CDR3 extends over 16 amino acids. This CDR3 reads CASRQREGRFGETQYF. The CDR3 DNA sequence: TGCGCCAGCAGACAGCGGGAGGGCCGCTTCGGAGAGACCCAGTACTTC.

This clone was observed a single time. The chain combines TRBV7-9 with TRBJ2-1, with D hard to call. Germline V gene sequence: CDR1 SEHNR, CDR2 FQNEAQ (reference sequence). V lost 4 bases and J 5 bases, leaving 18 bases between the germline ends. This CDR3 spans 16 amino acids. Written as DNA, the CDR3 is TGTGCCAGCAGCTCTAGTGGGGTTAATCAAAACAATGAGCAGTTCTTC. Encoded protein: CASSSSGVNQNNEQFF. The variable domain in full, with the rest retrieved from reference TRBV7-9 and TRBJ2-1, is DTGVSQNPRHKITKRGQNVTFRCDPISEHNRLYWYRQTLGQGPEFLTYFQNEAQLEKSRLLSDRFSAERPKGSFSTLEIQRTEQGDSAMYLCASSSSGVNQNNEQFFGPGTRLTVL.

The chain couples TRBV5-8 to TRBJ2-7; 7 nucleotides agree with TRBD2. The ends lost 4 bases at V and 2 bases at J; junction bases unmatched: 6. The CDR3 has 14 amino acids. Per germline, CDR1 SGHTS and CDR2 YDEGEE. The CDR3 DNA is TGTGCCAGCAGCCCTCCGGGACTACCCTACGAGCAGTACTTC. Its translation: CASSPPGLPYEQYF.

This clone has a single count. The junction departs from germline at one end; a sequencing error may be responsible. The rearrangement links TRBV5-1 to TRBJ2-5; the D is unclear. CDR1 is SGHRS, CDR2 YFSETQ, per germline. The CDR3 runs 13 residues. CDR3 sequence: CASSLALEKTQYF. The CDR3 DNA reads as TGTGCCAGCAGCTTGGCATTAGAAAAGACCCAGTACTTC. The full variable domain, completed using reference TRBV5-1 and TRBJ2-5, is KAGVTQTPRYLIKTRGQQVTLSCSPISGHRSVSWYQQTPGQGLQFLFEYFSETQRNKGNFPGRFSGRQFSNSRSEMNVSTLELGDSALYLCASSLALEKTQYFGPGTRLLVL.

J is TRBJ1-4 and V is TRBV5-4; 8 nucleotides match TRBD1. CDR3 size: 19 residues. Germline V lookup: CDR1 SGHNT, CDR2 YYREEE (reference sequence). The trim removed 4 bases at V and 1 base at J, leaving 15 bases unmatched. The CDR3 is CASSPGGTGPKGTNEKLFF. For the CDR3, the DNA is TGTGCCAGCAGCCCAGGGGGGACAGGCCCAAAGGGAACTAATGAAAAACTGTTTTTT.

V and J are TRBV25-1 and TRBJ1-6; D is ambiguous. V gave up 5 bases and J gave up 7 bases, with 15 bases separating them. The CDR3 extends over 15 amino acids. Germline CDR1 is MGHDK and CDR2 is SYGVNS. For the CDR3, the DNA is TGTGCCAGCAGTCGGACGCCCGGAGGGAATTCACCCCTCCACTTT. Translated: CASSRTPGGNSPLHF.

The V and J genes are TRBV2 and TRBJ1-1; D possibly corresponds to TRBD1 (6 bases). This CDR3 has 14 amino acids. Trimming took off 2 bases at V and 8 bases at J, with 15 bases between the two ends. Germline CDR1 and CDR2: SNHLY and FYNNEI. The CDR3 bases are TGTGCCAGCAGTGAACAGGGGAACCTGATGGAAGCTTTCTTT. This codes for CASSEQGNLMEAFF.

This rearrangement joins TRBV10-1 to TRBJ2-3; 10 bases line up with TRBD2. The CDR3 totals 15 residues. After removal of 5 bases from V and 0 bases from J, the junction contained 2 bases not matched to a gene. CDR1 and CDR2 from the germline V gene are WNHNN and SYGVQD (reference sequence). CDR3 DNA: TGCGCCAGCAGTTCGACTAGCGGGAGCACAGATACGCAGTATTTT. Translation gives CASSSTSGSTDTQYF.

The chain employs TRBV6-4 and TRBJ1-6, with 7 bases aligning to TRBD1. The germline V gene encodes CDR1 MRHNA and CDR2 SNTAGT. Unmatched junction bases numbered 5, after V lost 4 bases and J lost 8 bases. The CDR3 totals 14 residues. CDR3 nucleotides: TGTGCCAGCAGTGTGACAGGGTTCGATTCACCCCTCCACTTT. This encodes CASSVTGFDSPLHF.

This clone showed up just once. The chain has TRBV30 and TRBJ2-1, with 7 bases identical to TRBD1. CDR3 length: 11 residues. V lost 6 bases to trimming and J lost 14 bases; unmatched junction nucleotides: 10. Germline values: CDR1 GTSNPN, CDR2 SVGIG (reference sequence). The chain's CDR3 is CACTQGGFEFF. CDR3 bases: TGTGCCTGCACCCAAGGGGGCTTTGAGTTCTTC.

This clone was recorded only once. The chain couples TRBV4-3 to TRBJ2-3; unclear D gene. The V end was cut by 0 bases, the J end by 6 bases, with 10 bases between. The CDR3 is 14 amino acids. The V gene's germline CDR1 is LGHNA and CDR2 YSLEER. The CDR3 coding sequence is TGCGCCAGCAGCCAAGATCTTATTACGGATACGCAGTATTTT. Translated, it gives CASSQDLITDTQYF.

The chain is built from TRBV5-5 and TRBJ1-4, with D hard to call. The germline V gene has CDR1 SGHKS and CDR2 YYEKEE (reference sequence). The V end lost 3 bases, the J end lost 0 bases, and 9 bases lay between the germline ends. The CDR3 loop spans 15 amino acids. CDR3 sequence: CASSSQAATNEKLFF. CDR3 nucleotides: TGTGCCAGCAGCTCTCAGGCTGCAACTAATGAAAAACTGTTTTTT. Full variable domain (rest looked up from reference TRBV5-5 and TRBJ1-4): DAGVTQSPTHLIKTRGQQVTLRCSPISGHKSVSWYQQVLGQGPQFIFQYYEKEERGRGNFPDRFSARQFPNYSSELNVNALLLGDSALYLCASSSQAATNEKLFFGSGTQLSVL.